The T cell receptor beta chain under discussion was sequenced for a study of control samples from healthy donors and cancer patients. The data were produced by immunoSEQ multiplex PCR, yet TCRdb's version contains in-frame clones alone and is incomplete. Altogether about 130,000 clones are present, roughly 90% being singletons, with the ten largest covering roughly 2.5%. The CDR3 consists of 11 residues. V was clipped by 8 bases and J by 2 bases, with 6 bases between them. Looked up from germline, CDR1 is MNHNS and CDR2 is SASEGT. The TCR sequence derives from a man aged 35 to 55 in good health. The chain carries TRBV6-1 and TRBJ1-1; D is unresolved. The sample consisted of blood. DNA for the CDR3: TGTGCCAGCGCCCACAACACTGAAGCTTTCTTT. It encodes CASAHNTEAFF.